These T cell receptor beta chains were read from a single sample in a study of blood T cell repertoires in COVID-19. Only in-frame clones appear in the TCRdb table, and some are missing; sequencing was by immunoSEQ multiplex PCR. This sample carries over 250,000 clones, roughly 86% of them seen once, and the ten largest clones take 8.5% to 10%. Sample: PBMCs or T cells enriched from blood (not recorded which). The origin of the receptors is a woman younger than 35 who had recovered from COVID-19. Each CDR3 is given with its conserved first and last residue. A D gene is named only where the DNA matches it firmly. Only part of the rows carry a size: once, few, many, or a class if the clone is expanded.

TRBJ2-7	.	.	TRBV15	TGTGCCACCAGCAGAGATTACGGGGTTGGGTACTTC	CATSRDYGVGYF
TRBJ2-1	TRBD2	.	TRBV4-3	TGCGCCAGCAGCGCCGGGACTAGCGGGGGGGCCGCCTACAATGAGCAGTTCTTC	CASSAGTSGGAAYNEQFF
TRBJ1-2	TRBD1	.	TRBV5-1	TGCGCCAGCAGGACAGGGGCGCAAGGAGGCTACACCTTC	CASRTGAQGGYTF
TRBJ1-5	.	.	TRBV27	TGTGCCAGCAGTTTATGGGGGGATCAGCCCCAGCATTTT	CASSLWGDQPQHF
TRBJ2-4	TRBD2	.	TRBV6-1	TGTGCCAGCAGTGAAACCCTACTAGCGGGGGGTAACATTCAGTACTTC	CASSETLLAGGNIQYF
TRBJ2-7	TRBD1	.	TRBV13	TGTGCCAGCAGCCCTAGACCCGGGACAGGGAAGGACGAGCAGTACTTC	CASSPRPGTGKDEQYF
TRBJ2-1	TRBD2	.	TRBV28	TGTGCCAGCAGAGAGACTAGCGGAGGCTACAATGAGCAGTTCTTC	CASRETSGGYNEQFF
TRBJ1-6	.	.	TRBV27	TGTGCCAGCAGTCTACAGGGTCTTGGGGGATCACCCCTCCACTTT	CASSLQGLGGSPLHF
TRBJ1-2	TRBD1	.	TRBV5-1	TGCGCCAGCAGTCGAACCTGGGACAGGGAGGGCTATGGCTACACCTTC	CASSRTWDREGYGYTF
TRBJ2-1	TRBD2	.	TRBV27	TGTGCCAGCAGTTTGGGTCTAGCGGGATTCAATGAGCAGTTCTTC	CASSLGLAGFNEQFF
TRBJ2-3	TRBD2	.	TRBV20-1	TGCAGTGCTAGTACTAGCGGAAGCACAGATACGCAGTATTTT	CSASTSGSTDTQYF
TRBJ1-5	TRBD1	.	TRBV5-8	TGTGCCAGCAGAAAAAGGGCAGGGGGTGATCAGCCCCAGCATTTT	CASRKRAGGDQPQHF
TRBJ1-1	.	.	TRBV7-7	TGTGCCAGCACCCCTATCGGGGTGAACACTGAAGCTTTCTTT	CASTPIGVNTEAFF
TRBJ2-2	TRBD1	.	TRBV9	TGTGCCAGCAGCGTACAGGGGGTTAACACCGGGGAGCTGTTTTTT	CASSVQGVNTGELFF
TRBJ2-1	.	.	TRBV4-1	TGCGCCAGCAGCCAAGGACAGAACACACCCAATGAGCAGTTCTTC	CASSQGQNTPNEQFF
TRBJ2-3	TRBD1	.	TRBV4-3	TGCGCCAGCAGCCAAGATTATTGGGGACAGGGCCTTCCAGATACGCAGTATTTT	CASSQDYWGQGLPDTQYF
TRBJ2-7	TRBD2	.	TRBV18	TGTGCCAGCTCGGCCGGCGCGGGGGAGGGTTACGAGCAGTACTTC	CASSAGAGEGYEQYF
TRBJ2-4	.	.	TRBV7-8	TGTGCCAGCAGCTTAGAACGGGCTTTGGGGGGCATTCAGTACTTC	CASSLERALGGIQYF
TRBJ1-2	.	once	TRBV19	TGTGCCAGTAGTATGGACCGGGAAGGCGGCTACACCTTC	CASSMDREGGYTF
TRBJ1-5	.	.	TRBV11-2	TGTGCCAGCAGCTTAGAGCGGAGCAATCAGCCCCAGCATTTT	CASSLERSNQPQHF
TRBJ2-5	TRBD1	.	TRBV7-8	TGTGCCAGCAGCGCCAGAAGGGGGCTAGCAATAGAGACCCAGTACTTC	CASSARRGLAIETQYF
TRBJ2-1	TRBD2	.	TRBV6-5	TGTGCCAGCAGTATAGCGGGAGGGGACAATGAGCAGTTCTTC	CASSIAGGDNEQFF
TRBJ2-5	TRBD2	.	TRBV4-1	TGCGCCAGCAGCCAAGGGGCTAGCGGGAGTAGGCAAGAGACCCAGTACTTC	CASSQGASGSRQETQYF
TRBJ2-1	.	.	TRBV10-2	TGCGCCAGCATAGACGACAGTTCCTACAATGAGCAGTTCTTC	CASIDDSSYNEQFF
TRBJ1-1	TRBD1	.	TRBV12-3/TRBV12-4	TGTGCCAGCACCTCAGGGGGGACTGAAGCTTTCTTT	CASTSGGTEAFF
TRBJ2-7	.	.	TRBV6-5	TGTGCCAGCAACATAGATCCAGGGGTCGTATACGAGCAGTACTTC	CASNIDPGVVYEQYF
TRBJ2-7	TRBD2	.	TRBV18	TGTGCCAGCAACATGGGGACTAGCTCTACCTACGAGCAGTACTTC	CASNMGTSSTYEQYF
TRBJ2-7	.	.	TRBV6-5	TGTGCCGTTCAGGAGGGGGCAGGGGCGTACTACGAGCAGTACTTC	CAVQEGAGAYYEQYF
TRBJ1-4	TRBD1	.	TRBV28	TGTGCCAGCAGGGGGGGGACAGGGAGGGAAAAACTGTTTTTT	CASRGGTGREKLFF
TRBJ2-7	TRBD2	once	TRBV6-4	TGTGCCAGCAGTGTACTAGCGGGGAGCTCCTACGAGCAGTACTTC	CASSVLAGSSYEQYF
TRBJ2-2	.	.	TRBV3-1/TRBV3-2	TGTGCCAGCAGCCAAAACAGTATAGGCACCGGGGAGCTGTTTTTT	CASSQNSIGTGELFF
TRBJ2-1	TRBD2	once	TRBV24-1	TGTGCCACCAGTGATTTGCTCGCGGGAGCGCTCTACAATGAGCAGTTCTTC	CATSDLLAGALYNEQFF
TRBJ2-1	TRBD2	.	TRBV6-5	TGTGCCAGCAGTCCCCGGCTAGCGGCGAATGAGCAGTTCTTC	CASSPRLAANEQFF
TRBJ2-5	TRBD2	.	TRBV7-2	TGTGCCAGCAGCTTAGCTAGGACTAGCCAAGAGACCCAGTACTTC	CASSLARTSQETQYF
TRBJ2-3	TRBD2	.	TRBV5-3	TGTGCCAGAAGCTTGATTCTAGCGGGAGCCTGCACAGATACGCAGTATTTT	CARSLILAGACTDTQYF
TRBJ2-7	TRBD2	.	TRBV25-1	TGTGCCAGCAGTAGAGCCGGACTAGCCGGCGAGCAGTACTTC	CASSRAGLAGEQYF
TRBJ1-3	.	.	TRBV18	TGTGCCAGCTCACCCGGGGACGGGAGCTCTGGAAACACCATATATTTT	CASSPGDGSSGNTIYF
TRBJ2-1	TRBD2	.	TRBV7-2	TGTGCCAGCATCACCGGGACTAGCGACTACAATGAGCAGTTCTTC	CASITGTSDYNEQFF
TRBJ2-7	.	.	TRBV27	TGTGCCAGCAGTTTATTACAGGGAACCTACGAGCAGTACTTC	CASSLLQGTYEQYF
TRBJ1-6	.	.	TRBV5-1	TGCGCCAGCAGCTTGGGGACACACGGGAGCCATAATTCACCCCTCCACTTT	CASSLGTHGSHNSPLHF
TRBJ2-3	TRBD2	.	TRBV29-1	TGCAGCGTTGATAGCGGGGGGTACACAGATACGCAGTATTTT	CSVDSGGYTDTQYF
TRBJ1-3	.	.	TRBV27	TGTGCCGAACAGAGGGTTCCCCGTTGTCCAAACACCATATATTTT	CAEQRVPRCPNTIYF
TRBJ1-1	.	.	TRBV6-5	TGTGCCAGCAGCGATGTGGGCAGGGTACGCACTGAAGCTTTCTTT	CASSDVGRVRTEAFF
TRBJ1-1	.	.	TRBV18	TGTGCCAGCTCACCGAGTTGGAGGGGCGTGAACACTGAAGCTTTCTTT	CASSPSWRGVNTEAFF
TRBJ1-5	.	.	TRBV27	TGTGCCAGCGCCACAGGGATTGGGTTAAATCAGCCCCAGCATTTT	CASATGIGLNQPQHF
TRBJ2-1	.	.	TRBV27	TGTGCCAGCAGTTTTCCTACCAACTACAATGAGCAGTTCTTC	CASSFPTNYNEQFF
TRBJ1-3	.	.	TRBV19	TGTGCCAGTAGTATATGGGAGACTGGAAACACCATATATTTT	CASSIWETGNTIYF
TRBJ1-5	.	.	TRBV28	TGTGCCAGCAGCCAACAGTTAAGCAATCAGCCCCAGCATTTT	CASSQQLSNQPQHF
TRBJ2-7	TRBD1	.	TRBV28	TGTGCCAGCAGACCTCCGGGACAGGGGGTCCACGAGCAGTACTTC	CASRPPGQGVHEQYF
TRBJ2-7	.	.	TRBV9	TGTGCCAGCAGCGTAGATGGCAGATCTGGCGAGCAGTACTTC	CASSVDGRSGEQYF
TRBJ2-3	TRBD2	.	TRBV5-4	TGTGCCAGCAGCTTCCGGGGGGGTAGTGATACGCAGTATTTT	CASSFRGGSDTQYF
TRBJ1-5	TRBD1	once	TRBV28	TGTGCCAGCAGTTTACCAGGGACAGGGTGGCAGCCCCAGCATTTT	CASSLPGTGWQPQHF
TRBJ2-5	TRBD2	.	TRBV30	TGTGCCTGGACCACAGCGGGGGCGGGAGAGACCCAGTACTTC	CAWTTAGAGETQYF
TRBJ1-6	TRBD1	.	TRBV5-8	TGTGCCAGCAGCCCATGGGGGGAGACAGGGACGGTGTCACCCCTCCACTTT	CASSPWGETGTVSPLHF
TRBJ2-1	TRBD2	.	TRBV7-6	TGTGCCAGCAGCTCGGGACTAGCGGGGGGCCTCTACAATGAGCAGTTCTTC	CASSSGLAGGLYNEQFF
TRBJ1-3	.	.	TRBV4-3	TGCGCCAGCAGCCACCGGGACACCTCTGGAAACACCATATATTTT	CASSHRDTSGNTIYF
TRBJ1-2	TRBD1	few	TRBV4-3	TGCGCCAGCAGCCAACAGGGGGCAAGAAGTGGCTACACCTTC	CASSQQGARSGYTF
TRBJ2-2	.	.	TRBV14	TGTGCCAGCAGTCGGGAGACCGGGGAGCTGTTTTTT	CASSRETGELFF
TRBJ1-1	TRBD1	.	TRBV7-8	TGTGCCAGCAGCCCCCAGGGGGGCAAGAACACTGAAGCTTTCTTT	CASSPQGGKNTEAFF